These 5 T cell receptor beta chains came from one sample sequenced in a study of identical twins. Each CDR3 protein is one row after TCRdb ran MiXCR on the 5' RACE reads. The table records 1,800,000 or so distinct CDR3 sequences, under 35% of them present only once. Sequenced material: cord blood. These receptors were obtained from a newborn girl in good health.

The V gene is TRBV20-1, the J gene TRBJ2-3, with D possibly being TRBD1 (6 bases). V lost 0 bases and J 7 bases, leaving 17 bases between the germline ends. The CDR3 totals 15 residues. Germline-derived CDR1 and CDR2 are DFQATT and SNEGSKA (reference sequence). CDR3 coding DNA: TGCAGTGCTAGAGAGGGACACCGATTTCCGTATACGCAGTATTTT. Protein sequence: CSAREGHRFPYTQYF.

The chain carries TRBV5-1 and TRBJ2-3; 12 bases map to TRBD2. V was pared by 4 bases and J by 0 bases, with 6 bases of the junction left unmatched. The CDR3 is 17 amino acids. Germline values: CDR1 SGHRS, CDR2 YFSETQ. CDR3 in DNA: TGCGCCAGCAGCGGACTAGCGGGGCCATCTAGCACAGATACGCAGTATTTT. This codes for CASSGLAGPSSTDTQYF.

A few counts support this clonotype. The chain is built from TRBV24-1 and TRBJ2-3, with D uncertain. With 8 bases removed from V and 1 base from J, the gap between germline ends came to 12 bases. CDR3 size: 14 residues. Germline CDR1 reads KGHDR; CDR2 reads SFDVKD. The CDR3 loop is CATIVWSGTDTQYF. The CDR3 DNA reads as TGTGCCACCATAGTGTGGAGTGGCACAGATACGCAGTATTTT.

This chain uses TRBV20-1 with TRBJ2-4; D may be TRBD2 (6 bases). This CDR3 region has 14 residues. With 6 bases removed from V and 13 bases from J, the gap between germline ends came to 25 bases. The germline gives CDR1 DFQATT, CDR2 SNEGSKA (reference sequence). CDR3 nucleotide sequence: TGCAGTGCGCGAGCTAGCGCCTATCCTAGCCAGCAGTACTTC. This translates into CSARASAYPSQQYF.

The chain carries TRBV28 and TRBJ1-6; tentatively, D is TRBD1 (6 bases). The CDR3 length is 16 residues. Germline CDR1 reads MDHEN; CDR2 reads SYDVKM. V was clipped by 5 bases and J by 6 bases, with 17 bases between them. In DNA, the CDR3 is TGTGCCAGCAGTGCCCCCCGGACAGCACTTAATTCACCCCTCCACTTT. The encoded protein is CASSAPRTALNSPLHF.